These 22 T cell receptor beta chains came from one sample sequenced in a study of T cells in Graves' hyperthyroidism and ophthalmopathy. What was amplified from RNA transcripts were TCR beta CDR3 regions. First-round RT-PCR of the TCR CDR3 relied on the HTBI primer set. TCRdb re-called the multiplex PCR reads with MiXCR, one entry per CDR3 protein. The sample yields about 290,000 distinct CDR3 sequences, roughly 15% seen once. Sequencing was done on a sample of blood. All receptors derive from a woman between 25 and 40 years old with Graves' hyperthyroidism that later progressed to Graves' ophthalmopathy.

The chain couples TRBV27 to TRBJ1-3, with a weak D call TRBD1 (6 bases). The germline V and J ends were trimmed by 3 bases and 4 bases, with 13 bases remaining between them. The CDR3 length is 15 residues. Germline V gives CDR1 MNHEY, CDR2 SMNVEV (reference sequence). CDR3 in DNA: TGTGCCAGCAGTTTCTCCGGACAGCTAGGAAACACCATATATTTT. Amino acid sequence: CASSFSGQLGNTIYF.

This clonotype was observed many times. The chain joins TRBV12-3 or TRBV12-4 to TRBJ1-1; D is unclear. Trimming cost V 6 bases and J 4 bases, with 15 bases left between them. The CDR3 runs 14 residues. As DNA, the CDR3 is TGTGCCAGCAGGCCCCGGCAGTTTCGCACTGAAGCTTTCTTT. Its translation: CASRPRQFRTEAFF.

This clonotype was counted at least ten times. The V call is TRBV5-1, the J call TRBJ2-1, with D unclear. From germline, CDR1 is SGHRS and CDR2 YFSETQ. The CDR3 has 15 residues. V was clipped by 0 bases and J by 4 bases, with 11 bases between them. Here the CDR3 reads CASSLVNNGYNEQFF. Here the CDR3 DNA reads TGCGCCAGCAGCTTGGTTAACAATGGGTACAATGAGCAGTTCTTC.

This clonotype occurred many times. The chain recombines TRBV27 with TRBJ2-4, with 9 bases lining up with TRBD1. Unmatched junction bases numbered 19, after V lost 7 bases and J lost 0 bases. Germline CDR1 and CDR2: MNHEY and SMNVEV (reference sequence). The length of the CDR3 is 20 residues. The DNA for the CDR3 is TGTGCCAGCACAAGACCCGGGACAGGGTTGTGCGTACTAGCCAAAAACATTCAGTACTTC. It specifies CASTRPGTGLCVLAKNIQYF.

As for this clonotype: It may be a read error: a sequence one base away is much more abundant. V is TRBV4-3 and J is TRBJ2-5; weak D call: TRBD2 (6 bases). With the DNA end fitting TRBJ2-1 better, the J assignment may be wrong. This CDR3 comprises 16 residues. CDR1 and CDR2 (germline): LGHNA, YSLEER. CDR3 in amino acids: CASSQESGPWGETQFF. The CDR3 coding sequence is TGCGCCAGCAGCCAAGAGTCAGGCCCTTGGGGGGAGACCCAGTTCTTC.

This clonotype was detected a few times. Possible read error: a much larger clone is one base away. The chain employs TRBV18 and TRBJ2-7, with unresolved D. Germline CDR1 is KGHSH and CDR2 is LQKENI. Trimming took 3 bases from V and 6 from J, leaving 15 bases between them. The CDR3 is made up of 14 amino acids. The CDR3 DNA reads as TGTGCCAGCTCACCCTACCGTGATCGTATCGAGCAGTACTTC. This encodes CASSPYRDRIEQYF.

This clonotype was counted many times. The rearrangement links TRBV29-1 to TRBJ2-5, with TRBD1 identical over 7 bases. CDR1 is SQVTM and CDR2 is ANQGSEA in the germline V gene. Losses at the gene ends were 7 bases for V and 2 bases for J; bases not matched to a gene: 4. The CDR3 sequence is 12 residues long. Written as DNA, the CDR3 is TGCAGCGGTGTGACAGGGCAAGAGACCCAGTACTTC. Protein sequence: CSGVTGQETQYF.

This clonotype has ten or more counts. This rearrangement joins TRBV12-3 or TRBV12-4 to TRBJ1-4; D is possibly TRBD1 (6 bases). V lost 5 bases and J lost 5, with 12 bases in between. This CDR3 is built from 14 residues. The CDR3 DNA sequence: TGTGCCAGCAGTCCTAGGACAGCCAATGAAAAACTGTTTTTT. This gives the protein CASSPRTANEKLFF.

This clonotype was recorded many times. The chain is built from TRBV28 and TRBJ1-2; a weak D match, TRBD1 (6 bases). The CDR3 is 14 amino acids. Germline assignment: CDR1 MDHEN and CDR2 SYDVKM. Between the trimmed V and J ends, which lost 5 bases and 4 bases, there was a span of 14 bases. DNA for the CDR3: TGTGCCAGCAGTCGACAGGCTGGTGGCTATGGCTACACCTTC. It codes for CASSRQAGGYGYTF.

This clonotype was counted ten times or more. CDR3 in amino acids: CASSLARVADTQYF. The CDR3 region has the DNA TGTGCCAGCAGCTTAGCGAGAGTAGCAGATACGCAGTATTTT. The chain is built from TRBV7-2 and TRBJ2-3; D gene ambiguous. The V end lost 0 bases, the J end lost 4 bases, and 8 bases lay between the germline ends. Germline CDR1 SGHTA, CDR2 FQGNSA. This CDR3 has 14 residues.

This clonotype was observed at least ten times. Here the CDR3 reads CASSPGPGPYNSPLHF. The CDR3 region has the DNA TGTGCCAGCAGTCCTGGTCCTGGGCCCTATAATTCACCCCTCCACTTT. The rearrangement uses TRBV28 and TRBJ1-6, with D uncertain. CDR1 is MDHEN, CDR2 SYDVKM, per germline. Trimming stripped 5 bases from V and 2 bases from J, with 13 bases between. This CDR3 is built from 16 residues.

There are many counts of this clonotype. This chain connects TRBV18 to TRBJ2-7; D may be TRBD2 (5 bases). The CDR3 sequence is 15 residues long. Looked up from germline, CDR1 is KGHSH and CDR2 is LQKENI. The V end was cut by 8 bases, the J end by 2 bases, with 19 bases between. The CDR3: CASPYHGGKTYEQYF. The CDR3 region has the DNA TGTGCCAGCCCCTATCACGGAGGCAAGACCTACGAGCAGTACTTC.

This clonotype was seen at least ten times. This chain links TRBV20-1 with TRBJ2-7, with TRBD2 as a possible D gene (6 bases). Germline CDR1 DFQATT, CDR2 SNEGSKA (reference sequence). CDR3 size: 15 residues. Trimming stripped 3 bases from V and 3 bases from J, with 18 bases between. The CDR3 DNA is TGCAGTGCTAGGCCCATGGGGGGAGCCGACTACGAGCAGTACTTC. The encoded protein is CSARPMGGADYEQYF.

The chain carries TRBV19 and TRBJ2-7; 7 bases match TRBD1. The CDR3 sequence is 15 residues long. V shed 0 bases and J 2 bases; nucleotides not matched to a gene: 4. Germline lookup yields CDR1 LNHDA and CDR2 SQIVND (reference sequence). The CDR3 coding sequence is TGTGCCAGTAGTATAGAACAGGGGCCGACCTACGAGCAGTACTTC. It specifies CASSIEQGPTYEQYF.

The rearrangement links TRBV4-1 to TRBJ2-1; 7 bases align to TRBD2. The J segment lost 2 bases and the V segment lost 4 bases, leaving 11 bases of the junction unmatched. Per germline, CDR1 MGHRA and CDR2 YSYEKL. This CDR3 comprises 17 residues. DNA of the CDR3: TGCGCCAGCAGCCCTCGGGAGGTAGCGGGTACCTACAATGAGCAGTTCTTC. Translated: CASSPREVAGTYNEQFF.

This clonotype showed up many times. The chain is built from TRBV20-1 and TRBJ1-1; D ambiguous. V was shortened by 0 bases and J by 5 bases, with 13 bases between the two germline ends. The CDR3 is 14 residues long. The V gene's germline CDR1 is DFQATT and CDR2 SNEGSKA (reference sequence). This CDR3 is CSARDALSVTEAFF. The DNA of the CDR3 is TGCAGTGCTAGAGATGCCCTGTCGGTGACTGAAGCTTTCTTT.

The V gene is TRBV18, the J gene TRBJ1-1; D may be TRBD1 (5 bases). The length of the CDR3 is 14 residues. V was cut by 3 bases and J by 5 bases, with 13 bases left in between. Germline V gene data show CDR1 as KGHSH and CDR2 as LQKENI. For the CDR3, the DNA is TGTGCCAGCTCACCCCTCCAGGGATCGACTGAAGCTTTCTTT. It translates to CASSPLQGSTEAFF.

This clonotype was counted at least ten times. The CDR3 coding sequence is TGTGCCAGCTCACCGGAACTCGCCACCGGGGAGCTGTTTTTT. Translation gives CASSPELATGELFF. The chain employs TRBV18 and TRBJ2-2; D is undetermined. The germline V gene has CDR1 KGHSH and CDR2 LQKENI. The CDR3 runs to 14 residues. The V and J ends lost 3 bases and 4 bases respectively, with 9 bases between them.

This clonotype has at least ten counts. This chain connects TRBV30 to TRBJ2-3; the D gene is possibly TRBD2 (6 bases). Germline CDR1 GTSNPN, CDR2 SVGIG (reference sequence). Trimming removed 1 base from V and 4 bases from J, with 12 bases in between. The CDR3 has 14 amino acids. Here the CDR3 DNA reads TGTGCCTGGAGTGCTCCAGCGGGCCCAGATACGCAGTATTTT. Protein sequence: CAWSAPAGPDTQYF.

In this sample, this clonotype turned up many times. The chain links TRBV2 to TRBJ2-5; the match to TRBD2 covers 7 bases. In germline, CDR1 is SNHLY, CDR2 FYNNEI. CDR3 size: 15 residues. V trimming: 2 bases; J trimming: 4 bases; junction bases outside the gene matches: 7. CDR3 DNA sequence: TGTGCCAGCAGTGAATGGGCGGGAGTAATAGAGACCCAGTACTTC. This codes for CASSEWAGVIETQYF.

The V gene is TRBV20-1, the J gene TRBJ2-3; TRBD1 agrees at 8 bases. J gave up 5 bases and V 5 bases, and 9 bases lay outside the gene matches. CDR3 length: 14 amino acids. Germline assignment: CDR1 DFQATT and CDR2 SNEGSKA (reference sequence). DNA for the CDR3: TGCAGTGCTTCCGGGACAGGTTTAATAGATACGCAGTATTTT. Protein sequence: CSASGTGLIDTQYF.

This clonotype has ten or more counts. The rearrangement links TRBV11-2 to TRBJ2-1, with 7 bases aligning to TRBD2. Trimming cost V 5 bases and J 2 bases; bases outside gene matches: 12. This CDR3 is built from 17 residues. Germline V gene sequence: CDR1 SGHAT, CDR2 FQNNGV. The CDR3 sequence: CASSQLTPSGPYNEQFF. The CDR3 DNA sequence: TGTGCCAGCAGCCAGCTTACCCCTAGCGGACCCTACAATGAGCAGTTCTTC.